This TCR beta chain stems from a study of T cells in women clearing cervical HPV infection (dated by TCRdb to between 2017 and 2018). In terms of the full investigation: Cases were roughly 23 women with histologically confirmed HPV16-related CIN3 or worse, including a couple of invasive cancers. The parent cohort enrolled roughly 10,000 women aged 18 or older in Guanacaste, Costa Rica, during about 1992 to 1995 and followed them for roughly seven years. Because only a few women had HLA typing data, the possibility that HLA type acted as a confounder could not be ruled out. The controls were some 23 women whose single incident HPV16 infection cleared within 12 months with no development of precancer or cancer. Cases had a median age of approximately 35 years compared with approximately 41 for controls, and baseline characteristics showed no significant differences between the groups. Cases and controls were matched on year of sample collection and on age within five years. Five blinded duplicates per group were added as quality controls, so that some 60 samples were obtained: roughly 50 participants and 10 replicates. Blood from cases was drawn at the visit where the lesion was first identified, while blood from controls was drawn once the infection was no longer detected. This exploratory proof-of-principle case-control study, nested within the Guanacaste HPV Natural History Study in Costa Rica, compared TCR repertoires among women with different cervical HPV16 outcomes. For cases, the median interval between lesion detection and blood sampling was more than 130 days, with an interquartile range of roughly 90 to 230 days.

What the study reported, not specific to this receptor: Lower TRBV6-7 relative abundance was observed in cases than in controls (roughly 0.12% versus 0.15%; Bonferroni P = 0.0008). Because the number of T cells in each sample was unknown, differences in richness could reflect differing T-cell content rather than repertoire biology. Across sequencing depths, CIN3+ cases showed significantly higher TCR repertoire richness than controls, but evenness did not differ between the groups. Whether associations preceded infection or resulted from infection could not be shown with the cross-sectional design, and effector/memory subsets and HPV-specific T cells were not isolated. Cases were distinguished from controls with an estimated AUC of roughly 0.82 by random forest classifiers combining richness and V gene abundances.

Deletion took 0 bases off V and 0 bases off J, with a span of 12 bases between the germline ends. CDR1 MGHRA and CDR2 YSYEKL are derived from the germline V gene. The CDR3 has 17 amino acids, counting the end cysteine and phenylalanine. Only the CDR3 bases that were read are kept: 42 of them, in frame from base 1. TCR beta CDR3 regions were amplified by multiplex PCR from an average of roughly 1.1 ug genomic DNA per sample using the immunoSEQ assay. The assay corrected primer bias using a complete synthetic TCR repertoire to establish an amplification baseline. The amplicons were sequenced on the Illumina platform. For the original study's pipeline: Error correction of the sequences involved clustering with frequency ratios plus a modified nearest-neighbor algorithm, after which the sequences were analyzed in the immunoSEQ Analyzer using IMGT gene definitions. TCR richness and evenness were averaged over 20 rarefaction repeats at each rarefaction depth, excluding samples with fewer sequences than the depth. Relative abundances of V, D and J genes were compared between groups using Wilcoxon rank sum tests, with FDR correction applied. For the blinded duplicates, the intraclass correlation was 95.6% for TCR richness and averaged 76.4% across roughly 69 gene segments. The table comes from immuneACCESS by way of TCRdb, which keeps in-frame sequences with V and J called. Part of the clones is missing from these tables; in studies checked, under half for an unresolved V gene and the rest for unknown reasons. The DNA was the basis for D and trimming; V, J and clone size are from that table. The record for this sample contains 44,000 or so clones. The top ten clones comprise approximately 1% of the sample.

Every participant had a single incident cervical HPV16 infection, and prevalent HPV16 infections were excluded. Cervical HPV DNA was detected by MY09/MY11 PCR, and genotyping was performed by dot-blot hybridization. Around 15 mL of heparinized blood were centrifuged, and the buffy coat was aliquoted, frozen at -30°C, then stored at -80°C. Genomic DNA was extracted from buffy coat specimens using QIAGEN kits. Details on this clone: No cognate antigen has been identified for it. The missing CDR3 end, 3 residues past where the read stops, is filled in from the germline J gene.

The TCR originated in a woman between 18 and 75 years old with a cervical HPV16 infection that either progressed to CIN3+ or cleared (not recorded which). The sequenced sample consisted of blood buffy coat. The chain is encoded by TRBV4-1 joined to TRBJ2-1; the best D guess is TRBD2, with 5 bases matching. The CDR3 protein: CASSQDPDFHSYNEQFF. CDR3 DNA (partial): TGCGCCAGCAGCCAAGATCCGGACTTCCACTCCTACAATGAG.